This TCR beta chain appears in the sequencing data of a study of early T cells in non-severe SARS-CoV-2 infection. This clonotype was observed a handful of times. One entry per CDR3 protein results from TCRdb running MiXCR on the 5' RACE reads. The data show just under 65,000 distinct CDR3 sequences, approximately 6.1% seen once. The sequencing here drew on whole blood, taken at baseline. This TCR derives from an adult who was a healthcare worker with PCR-confirmed SARS-CoV-2 infection or an uninfected control (not recorded which).

The CDR3 DNA reads as TGTGCCAGCAATGCCAGGCGGCTAGCGGGAGTAGATACGCAGTATTTT. Its protein is CASNARRLAGVDTQYF. V is TRBV6-5 and J is TRBJ2-3; 10 bases line up with TRBD2. Trimming at V came to 7 bases and at J to 5 bases, leaving 12 bases not matched to a gene. Germline CDR1 and CDR2: MNHEY and SVGAGI. CDR3 length equals 16 residues.